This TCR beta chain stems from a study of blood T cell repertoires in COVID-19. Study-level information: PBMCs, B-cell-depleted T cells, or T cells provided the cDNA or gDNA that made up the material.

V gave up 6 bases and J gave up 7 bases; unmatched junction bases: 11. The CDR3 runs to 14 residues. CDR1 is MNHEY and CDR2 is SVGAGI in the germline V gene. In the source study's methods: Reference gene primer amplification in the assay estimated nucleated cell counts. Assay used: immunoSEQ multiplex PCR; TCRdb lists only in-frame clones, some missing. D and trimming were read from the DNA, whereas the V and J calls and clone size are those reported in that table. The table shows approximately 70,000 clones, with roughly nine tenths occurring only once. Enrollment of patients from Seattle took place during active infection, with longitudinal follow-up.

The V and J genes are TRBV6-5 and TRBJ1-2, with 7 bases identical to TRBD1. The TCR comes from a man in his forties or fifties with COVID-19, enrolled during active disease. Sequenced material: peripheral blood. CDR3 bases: TGTGCCAGCAGCCCCCACCAGGGGGAGACTGGCTACACCTTC. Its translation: CASSPHQGETGYTF.